In this sample, the clone carrying this T cell receptor (beta chain) turned up many times. The antigen remains undetermined. The repertoire was sequenced with immunoSEQ multiplex PCR; TCRdb's copy has only in-frame clones and lacks some. This sample has 30,000 to 50,000 clones and no singletons, with around 4.5% in the ten largest. Trimming removed 4 bases at V and 9 bases at J, with 10 bases between. Germline CDR1 SGHTA, CDR2 FQGNSA. The CDR3 is made up of 12 amino acids. The sample originates from a study of T cells after posttransplantation cyclophosphamide. Study-wide results and caveats: Skin or GI-infiltrating T cells shared few TRB sequences with blood. Donor CD8+ memory clones often dominated recipient blood repertoires at later times.

The clonotype was recovered from a woman in her forties or fifties in good health and a related stem cell transplant donor. The sequencing input was PBMCs. V gene TRBV7-2 combines with J gene TRBJ2-1; D unresolved. CDR3 residues: CASSSHRGEQFF. DNA for the CDR3: TGTGCCAGCAGCTCCCATAGAGGTGAGCAGTTCTTC.